The next 31 T cell receptor beta chains were all read from a single sample in a study of OX40 agonist ivuxolimab in advanced cancers. TCRdb's table, derived via immunoSEQ multiplex PCR, lists solely in-frame clones and lacks some. Of tens of thousands of clones in the sample, roughly 84% were seen once. Sequences were derived from CD4+ or CD8+ T cells sorted from blood, sampled in a trial of the OX40 agonist ivuxolimab. The receptors originated from an adult with an advanced solid tumor such as melanoma, head and neck, liver or kidney cancer.

The chain combines TRBV30 with TRBJ1-2; D may be TRBD1 (5 bases). V was pared by 6 bases and J by 0 bases, with 11 bases between. The CDR3 contains 13 residues. CDR1 is GTSNPN and CDR2 is SVGIG in the germline V gene (reference sequence). The chain's CDR3 is CACRDPSNYGYTF. The CDR3 DNA sequence: TGTGCCTGCCGGGACCCTTCTAACTATGGCTACACCTTC.

The chain recombines TRBV18 with TRBJ2-3; TRBD1 aligns across 9 bases. The CDR3 sequence is 15 residues long. Germline V gene data show CDR1 as KGHSH and CDR2 as LQKENI. V gave up 5 bases and J gave up 0 bases; unmatched junction bases: 3. This CDR3 is CASSVDRGSTDTQYF. CDR3 bases: TGTGCCAGCTCAGTTGACAGGGGGAGCACAGATACGCAGTATTTT.

Regarding this clone: This same CDR3 is encoded by further DNA sequences in the sample. The V call is TRBV9, the J call TRBJ2-1; 8 bases map to TRBD2. The length of the CDR3 is 16 residues. Unmatched junction bases numbered 6, after V lost 0 bases and J lost 4 bases. CDR1 is SGDLS, CDR2 YYNGEE, per germline. CDR3 nucleotides: TGTGCCAGCAGCGTAGGAGGCGGGGGGTCATACAATGAGCAGTTCTTC. Residues: CASSVGGGGSYNEQFF.

The V call is TRBV7-9, the J call TRBJ1-6, with TRBD1 identical over 7 bases. This CDR3 comprises 14 residues. The germline V gene encodes CDR1 SEHNR and CDR2 FQNEAQ (reference sequence). V shed 5 bases and J 6 bases; nucleotides not matched to a gene: 4. The CDR3 loop reads CASSPRQGNSPLHF. CDR3 nucleotides: TGTGCCAGCAGCCCAAGACAGGGTAATTCACCCCTCCACTTT.

V and J are TRBV2 and TRBJ1-6; TRBD1 aligns across 7 bases. There are 15 residues in the CDR3. Unmatched junction bases numbered 8, after V lost 7 bases and J lost 5 bases. Germline-derived CDR1 and CDR2 are SNHLY and FYNNEI. CDR3 residues: CASTRQGGDNSPLHF. The CDR3 DNA follows: TGTGCCAGCACCCGACAGGGTGGTGATAATTCACCCCTCCACTTT.

The V and J genes are TRBV6-6 and TRBJ1-2, with D perhaps TRBD1 (5 bases). V was cut by 2 bases and J by 3 bases, with 13 bases left in between. CDR1 and CDR2 (germline): MNHNY, SVGAGI (reference sequence). CDR3 length: 15 amino acids. In nucleotides, the CDR3 is TGTGCCAGCAGTTACCAGGCAGGGCTCGACTATGGCTACACCTTC. Its protein is CASSYQAGLDYGYTF.

The chain uses TRBV5-6 and TRBJ1-2; the D gene is possibly TRBD1 (6 bases). Trimming removed 1 base from V and 1 base from J, with 14 bases in between. The CDR3 has 16 amino acids. Germline CDR1 and CDR2: SGHDT and YYEEEE. As DNA, the CDR3 is TGTGCCAGCAGCTTGTTAACGACAGGCCGTAACTATGGCTACACCTTC. This encodes CASSLLTTGRNYGYTF.

This clone was observed once. The chain joins TRBV6-6 to TRBJ1-1; D perhaps matches TRBD1 (6 bases). Germline V lookup: CDR1 MNHNY, CDR2 SVGAGI (reference sequence). Deletions cut 2 bases from V and 3 bases from J, with 16 bases between. The CDR3 sequence is 16 residues long. In DNA form, the CDR3 reads TGTGCCAGCAGTTACCCCCGAGGGGGGCAGGACACTGAAGCTTTCTTT. Residues: CASSYPRGGQDTEAFF.

CDR3 nucleotide sequence: TGTGCCAGCAGCTTAGTCGGACTAGCGGGGACGTACCAAGAGACCCAGTACTTC. As protein: CASSLVGLAGTYQETQYF. The chain couples TRBV11-2 to TRBJ2-5, with TRBD2 matching over 12 bases. The CDR3 spans 18 residues. With V trimmed by 1 base and J by 0 bases, 6 bases remained unmatched. The V gene's germline CDR1 is SGHAT and CDR2 FQNNGV.

The chain carries TRBV6-1 and TRBJ2-1; D unresolved. Germline CDR1 and CDR2: MNHNS and SASEGT. The V end was cut by 1 base, the J end by 4 bases, with 8 bases between. The CDR3 covers 14 residues. This CDR3 is CASSEGWRYNEQFF. In DNA form, the CDR3 reads TGTGCCAGCAGTGAAGGGTGGCGGTACAATGAGCAGTTCTTC.

This chain joins TRBV9 and TRBJ2-2; possibly TRBD1 for D (6 bases). This CDR3 contains 15 residues. Germline CDR1 and CDR2: SGDLS and YYNGEE. Trimming removed 4 bases at V and 1 base at J, with 11 bases between. The CDR3 region is CASSQSTGNTGELFF. For the CDR3, the DNA is TGTGCCAGCAGCCAATCGACAGGGAACACCGGGGAGCTGTTTTTT.

This sequence joins TRBV7-9 and TRBJ1-3; D is uncertain. Germline V gene sequence: CDR1 SEHNR, CDR2 FQNEAQ (reference sequence). There are 13 residues in the CDR3. V was trimmed by 2 bases and J by 4 bases, leaving 6 bases between them. This CDR3 is CASSLSGGNTIYF. The CDR3 region has the DNA TGTGCCAGCAGCTTATCAGGCGGAAACACCATATATTTT.

The V call is TRBV18, the J call TRBJ1-1, with 9 bases lining up with TRBD1. Germline loops: CDR1 KGHSH, CDR2 LQKENI. V trimming: 1 base; J trimming: 0 bases; junction bases outside the gene matches: 6. The CDR3 contains 17 residues. The CDR3 region is CASSPQGTGRMNTEAFF. The DNA of the CDR3 is TGTGCCAGCTCACCACAGGGGACAGGGAGGATGAACACTGAAGCTTTCTTT.

This sequence joins TRBV15 and TRBJ2-2; 10 nucleotides align to TRBD1. The V gene end was trimmed by 1 base and the J gene end by 7 bases; junction bases not matched to a gene: 6. The length of the CDR3 is 16 residues. CDR1 and CDR2 (germline): LNHNV, YYDKDF (reference sequence). CDR3 amino acids: CATSRGQTGGDGELFF. The CDR3 region has the DNA TGTGCCACCAGCAGAGGCCAGACAGGGGGCGACGGGGAGCTGTTTTTT. Complete variable domain (other parts from reference TRBV15 and TRBJ2-2): DAMVIQNPRYQVTQFGKPVTLSCSQTLNHNVMYWYQQKSSQAPKLLFHYYDKDFNNEADTPDNFQSRRPNTSFCFLDIRSPGLGDTAMYLCATSRGQTGGDGELFFGEGSRLTVL.

The rearrangement uses TRBV2 and TRBJ2-2, with a possible D match to TRBD1 (6 bases). Germline V gene sequence: CDR1 SNHLY, CDR2 FYNNEI. The CDR3 loop spans 15 amino acids. V lost 8 bases and J 1 base, leaving 14 bases between the germline ends. The CDR3 reads CASRTGKVNTGELFF. CDR3 bases: TGTGCCAGCCGAACAGGGAAGGTGAACACCGGGGAGCTGTTTTTT. Together with reference TRBV2 and TRBJ2-2, the CDR3 gives the full variable domain: EPEVTQTPSHQVTQMGQEVILRCVPISNHLYFYWYRQILGQKVEFLVSFYNNEISEKSEIFDDQFSVERPDGSNFTLKIRSTKLEDSAMYFCASRTGKVNTGELFFGEGSRLTVL.

The V gene is TRBV7-9, the J gene TRBJ2-2; 10 bases match TRBD1. V lost 4 bases and J lost 1; bases outside the gene matches: 3. Per the germline V gene, CDR1 is SEHNR and CDR2 is FQNEAQ (reference sequence). The CDR3 totals 16 residues. CDR3 sequence (DNA): TGTGCCAGCAGCTACTGGACAGGGGGGAACACCGGGGAGCTGTTTTTT. Amino acids: CASSYWTGGNTGELFF.

The chain has TRBV29-1 and TRBJ1-2; 11 positions agree with TRBD1. CDR1 is SQVTM, CDR2 ANQGSEA, per germline. This CDR3 has 15 amino acids. Trimming took 7 bases from V and 6 from J; bases not matched to a gene: 13. CDR3 residues: CSASRRTGGVDGYTF. DNA for the CDR3: TGCAGCGCATCTCGTCGGACAGGGGGCGTTGATGGCTACACCTTC.

The chain recombines TRBV7-3 with TRBJ1-1; 7 bases line up with TRBD1. V shed 5 bases, J shed 3 bases, and the junction held 3 bases outside the gene matches. This CDR3 region has 13 residues. In germline, CDR1 is SGHTA, CDR2 FQGTGA. CDR3 protein: CASSPTGYTEAFF. The CDR3 bases are TGTGCCAGCAGCCCGACAGGGTACACTGAAGCTTTCTTT.

The chain recombines TRBV7-9 with TRBJ1-1; 7 nucleotides line up with TRBD1. V was clipped by 2 bases and J by 6 bases; unmatched bases: 3. The CDR3 is 13 amino acids. The germline gives CDR1 SEHNR, CDR2 FQNEAQ (reference sequence). CDR3 protein: CASSLTGAPEAFF. CDR3 coding DNA: TGTGCCAGCAGCTTAACAGGGGCACCTGAAGCTTTCTTT. The full variable domain, in which reference TRBV7-9 and TRBJ1-1 provide the parts outside the CDR3, is DTGVSQNPRHKITKRGQNVTFRCDPISEHNRLYWYRQTLGQGPEFLTYFQNEAQLEKSRLLSDRFSAERPKGSFSTLEIQRTEQGDSAMYLCASSLTGAPEAFFGQGTRLTVV.

As regards this clone: Its ends do not fully match the called genes, so a read error is possible. The chain couples TRBV18 to TRBJ1-3; 11 bases match TRBD1. Germline lookup yields CDR1 KGHSH and CDR2 LQKENI. There are 20 residues in the CDR3. In DNA form, the CDR3 reads TGTGCCAGCCCACCCGTAGCGGGACAGGGGGAAAGGGACTCTGGAAACACCATATATTTT. Amino acid sequence: CASPPVAGQGERDSGNTIYF.

The gene calls are TRBV18 and TRBJ1-6, with D possibly TRBD1 on 5 matching bases. This CDR3 is 15 amino acids long. In germline, CDR1 is KGHSH, CDR2 LQKENI. Trimming pared 0 bases from V and 7 bases from J, leaving 10 bases between. The CDR3, as DNA: TGTGCCAGCTCACCACCGGCAGGGTGGAATTCACCCCTCCACTTT. Its translation: CASSPPAGWNSPLHF.

This sequence joins TRBV6-1 and TRBJ1-3, with no clear D. V shed 5 bases and J shed 0 bases, with 11 bases lying between them. The germline gives CDR1 MNHNS, CDR2 SASEGT. The CDR3 contains 15 residues. CDR3 nucleotide sequence: TGTGCCAGCAGTAGCCAGAAACTCTCTGGAAACACCATATATTTT. This codes for CASSSQKLSGNTIYF.

V is TRBV14 and J is TRBJ2-7; TRBD1 or TRBD2 may be the D gene (6 bases each). Trimming removed 10 bases from V and 3 bases from J, with 22 bases in between. CDR1 SGHDN and CDR2 FVKESK come from the germline V gene. This CDR3 has 15 residues. CDR3 nucleotides: TGTGCCAAAAGGGGTACGGGGGCGGAGATCTACGAGCAGTACTTC. Amino acid sequence: CAKRGTGAEIYEQYF.

This clone was seen more than once but under ten times. This sequence joins TRBV30 and TRBJ2-2; the D call may be TRBD1 or TRBD2 (6 bases each). Trimming shortened V by 1 base and J by 8 bases, and 8 bases separated the two germline ends. This CDR3 contains 12 residues. Germline CDR1 reads GTSNPN; CDR2 reads SVGIG (reference sequence). The CDR3 loop is CAWSAGAGELFF. The CDR3 DNA reads TGTGCCTGGAGTGCGGGGGCAGGGGAGCTGTTTTTT.

The chain uses TRBV21-1 and TRBJ1-1. TRBV21-1 is given as a pseudogene. The CDR3 is 14 amino acids. In DNA form, the CDR3 reads TGTGCCAGCTCCGTGGGGCGCGGGGGAACTGAAGCTTTCTTT. It translates to CASSVGRGGTEAFF.

The V and J genes are TRBV7-6 and TRBJ2-5, with TRBD2 matching over 9 bases. The CDR3 is 17 residues long. Germline V gene lookup returns CDR1 SGHVS and CDR2 FNYEAQ. Losses at the gene ends were 5 bases for V and 5 bases for J; bases not matched to a gene: 15. In DNA, the CDR3 is TGTGCCAGCAGCCCCCCCCCGCGGGGGGGCCGGGGGGAGACCCAGTACTTC. Translation: CASSPPPRGGRGETQYF.

J is TRBJ2-5 and V is TRBV7-9, with D maybe TRBD2 (6 bases). The CDR3 totals 16 residues. V was clipped by 1 base and J by 1 base, with 13 bases between them. Germline assignment: CDR1 SEHNR and CDR2 FQNEAQ (reference sequence). CDR3 DNA: TGTGCCAGCAGCTTAGATCCGGGACTTATCCAAGAGACCCAGTACTTC. Encoded protein: CASSLDPGLIQETQYF.

This chain uses TRBV10-1 with TRBJ2-1; perhaps TRBD2 as D (6 bases). The CDR3 covers 14 residues. Trimming took off 3 bases at V and 7 bases at J, with 13 bases between the two ends. Germline CDR1 is WNHNN and CDR2 is SYGVQD (reference sequence). Here the CDR3 reads CASSDHGGPNEQFF. The CDR3 coding sequence is TGCGCCAGCAGTGACCACGGAGGGCCTAATGAGCAGTTCTTC.

The chain combines TRBV4-2 with TRBJ1-2; 8 bases fit TRBD1. Germline trimming cut 3 bases from V and 4 bases from J; bases unmatched to any gene: 10. Germline lookup yields CDR1 LGHNA and CDR2 YNFKEQ. CDR3 length equals 16 residues. In DNA form, the CDR3 reads TGTGCCAGCAGCCATCCCGGACAGGGAGCAGGCTATGGCTACACCTTC. Translation: CASSHPGQGAGYGYTF.

V is TRBV28 and J is TRBJ1-2, with D possibly being TRBD1 (6 bases). CDR1 MDHEN and CDR2 SYDVKM come from the germline V gene. This CDR3 has 13 amino acids. With 7 bases removed from V and 4 bases from J, the gap between germline ends came to 13 bases. CDR3 amino acids: CASTAQGIYGYTF. CDR3 nucleotide sequence: TGTGCCAGCACGGCGCAGGGGATCTATGGCTACACCTTC.

This sequence joins TRBV6-5 and TRBJ1-2, with D perhaps matching TRBD1 (6 bases). V was shortened by 2 bases and J by 8 bases, with 12 bases between the two germline ends. Looked up from germline, CDR1 is MNHEY and CDR2 is SVGAGI. There are 13 residues in the CDR3. The chain's CDR3 is CASSYDRFRGYTF. The CDR3 region has the DNA TGTGCCAGCAGTTACGACAGGTTTAGGGGCTACACCTTC.